This TCR beta chain was sequenced during a study of blood T cell repertoires in COVID-19. Overall study: COVID-19 samples from acute and convalescent phases originated in the United States, Italy and Spain. In each case, the material was cDNA or gDNA derived from T cells, B-cell-depleted T cells, or PBMCs.

Source study methods: Quantification of nucleated cells was approximated via reference gene primer amplification. Assay used: immunoSEQ multiplex PCR; TCRdb lists only in-frame clones, some missing. V and J calls plus clone size are reproduced from that table; the DNA served to infer D and trimming. The table has 100,000 to 150,000 clones, about 87% seen once. This CDR3 region has 15 residues. Germline trimming cut 4 bases from V and 2 bases from J; bases unmatched to any gene: 5. CDR1 SGHTA and CDR2 FQGNSA come from the germline V gene. This TCR came from a man aged 50 or older with acute or convalescent COVID-19. V usage is TRBV7-2 and J usage is TRBJ2-3, with TRBD1 matching over 8 bases. Sample: peripheral blood. The CDR3 sequence: CASSSGGWNTDTQYF. DNA for the CDR3: TGTGCCAGCAGCTCAGGGGGCTGGAACACAGATACGCAGTATTTT.